Listed here are 32 T cell receptor beta chains from one sample, sequenced in a study of type 1 regulatory T cells. TCRdb reprocessed the reads via MiXCR and lists one record per CDR3 protein. The sample lists 70,000 or so distinct CDR3 sequences, around 21% seen once, with roughly 8.3% in the top ten. The study, taken as a whole, reports: Compared with non-type 1 regulatory T cells, type 1 regulatory T cells showed a more restricted TCR repertoire.

These receptors have no known antigen. The material sequenced was cultured type 1 regulatory T (Tr1) cells, either the whole culture or a sorted fraction (not recorded which). The receptor source for this set is a human donor in good health.

This clonotype was observed a few times. The rearrangement links TRBV5-6 to TRBJ2-5, with a tentative D call TRBD1 (6 bases). CDR3 size: 15 residues. V was pared by 4 bases and J by 1 base, with 14 bases between. Germline V gene data show CDR1 as SGHDT and CDR2 as YYEEEE. CDR3 loop: CASSPTWGRQETQYF. For the CDR3, the DNA is TGTGCCAGCAGCCCCACATGGGGGCGCCAAGAGACCCAGTACTTC.

A remark on this clonotype: The junction does not match germline at one end; this may be a read error. The chain links TRBV7-9 to TRBJ1-3; the D is unclear. CDR3 length equals 13 residues. From germline, CDR1 is SEHNR and CDR2 FQNEAQ (reference sequence). The CDR3 DNA follows: TGTACCAGCAGCCGGGCGGCCGGAAACACCATATATTTT. Translation: CTSSRAAGNTIYF.

The gene calls are TRBV6-2 or TRBV6-3 and TRBJ2-1, with 9 nucleotides matching TRBD2. Trimming removed 4 bases from V and 5 bases from J; junction bases left unmatched: 6. The CDR3 has 15 amino acids. In germline, CDR1 is MNHEY, CDR2 SVGEGT. CDR3 nucleotides: TGTGCCAGCAGTTTTAGTAGCGGGAGAAACAATGAGCAGTTCTTC. It encodes CASSFSSGRNNEQFF.

In the case of this clonotype: Without the conserved terminal phenylalanine or tryptophan, this CDR3 likely stems from a read error. V is TRBV28 and J is TRBJ2-7; the D is unclear. The V end was cut by 2 bases, the J end by 6 bases, with 11 bases between. The germline gives CDR1 MDHEN, CDR2 SYDVKM. The length of the CDR3 is 13 residues. In DNA form, the CDR3 reads TGTGCCAGCAGTTTACCCTCTAATGTCGAGCAGTACCTC. Encoded protein: CASSLPSNVEQYL.

This rearrangement joins TRBV12-3 or TRBV12-4 to TRBJ2-5, with TRBD1 identical over 12 bases. V shed 6 bases, J shed 5 bases, and the junction held 7 bases outside the gene matches. CDR3 length: 15 residues. The CDR3 loop reads CASSPLGTGGETQYF. In DNA, the CDR3 is TGTGCCAGCAGCCCGTTGGGGACAGGGGGCGAGACCCAGTACTTC.

This clonotype was seen just once. V usage is TRBV9 and J usage is TRBJ1-2; D perhaps matches TRBD1 (5 bases). CDR3 length: 15 residues. Deletions cut 0 bases from V and 5 bases from J, with 14 bases between. The V gene's germline CDR1 is SGDLS and CDR2 YYNGEE. The CDR3 region is CASSVGGLGGYGYTF. CDR3 coding DNA: TGTGCCAGCAGCGTAGGGGGCCTTGGGGGGTATGGCTACACCTTC. The full variable domain, rest sourced from reference TRBV9 and TRBJ1-2, is DSGVTQTPKHLITATGQRVTLRCSPRSGDLSVYWYQQSLDQGLQFLIQYYNGEERAKGNILERFSAQQFPDLHSELNLSSLELGDSALYFCASSVGGLGGYGYTFGSGTRLTVV.

Regarding this clonotype: This may come from a read error, since a much larger clone is one base off. The chain combines TRBV7-7 with TRBJ2-2; 8 positions match TRBD2. CDR1 and CDR2 (germline): SSHAT, FNYEAQ (reference sequence). The CDR3 totals 14 residues. CDR3 loop: CASSFSGNTGKLFF. The CDR3 DNA reads TGTGCTAGCAGCTTTAGCGGGAACACCGGGAAGCTGTTTTTT.

This clonotype was seen a few times. The genes are TRBV2 and TRBJ1-2; D remains unclear. Looked up from germline, CDR1 is SNHLY and CDR2 is FYNNEI. The CDR3 totals 11 residues. Deletions cut 11 bases from V and 6 bases from J, with 13 bases between. The DNA for the CDR3 is TGTGCCGGCCTTCAATCGAATGGCTACACCTTC. This sequence encodes CAGLQSNGYTF.

This clonotype occurred a few times. J is TRBJ2-1 and V is TRBV20-1, with 8 bases that match TRBD1. CDR1 and CDR2 (germline): DFQATT, SNEGSKA (reference sequence). The CDR3 runs to 16 residues. After removal of 2 bases from V and 1 base from J, the junction contained 7 bases not matched to a gene. The chain's CDR3 is CSARSTTGGSYNEQFF. The CDR3 DNA reads as TGCAGTGCTAGAAGTACAACAGGGGGATCCTACAATGAGCAGTTCTTC.

This clonotype was picked up many times. The chain has TRBV28 and TRBJ2-1; TRBD2 might be the D (7 bases). The V gene lost 6 bases and the J gene lost 8 bases, with 14 bases spanning the gap. This CDR3 spans 13 amino acids. CDR1 is MDHEN, CDR2 SYDVKM, per germline. In DNA, the CDR3 is TGTGCCAGCAGAGAGGGGGGGGGTCATGAGCAGTTCTTC. Translated: CASREGGGHEQFF.

The rearrangement joins TRBV3-1 to TRBJ1-6; D is unresolved. Trimming removed 1 base from V and 10 bases from J, with 14 bases in between. This CDR3 is 15 amino acids long. The germline V gene encodes CDR1 LGHDT and CDR2 YNNKEL (reference sequence). The CDR3 sequence: CASSQVLLSGSPLHF. DNA of the CDR3: TGTGCCAGCAGCCAAGTCTTACTTTCGGGGTCACCCCTCCACTTT.

The table lists this clonotype with a few counts. The rearrangement uses TRBV29-1 and TRBJ1-2, with D possibly matching TRBD1 (5 bases). This CDR3 contains 12 residues. V gave up 1 base and J gave up 3 bases, with 6 bases separating them. Germline V gene sequence: CDR1 SQVTM, CDR2 ANQGSEA. The CDR3 DNA reads as TGCAGCGTTGAAGTGGGGGACTATGGCTACACCTTC. Translated: CSVEVGDYGYTF.

The chain combines TRBV14 with TRBJ1-1, with TRBD1 as a possible D gene (6 bases). The CDR3 extends over 13 amino acids. Per germline, CDR1 SGHDN and CDR2 FVKESK. V shed 6 bases and J shed 5 bases, with 13 bases lying between them. CDR3 in amino acids: CASSRQERTEAFF. DNA of the CDR3: TGTGCCAGCAGTCGACAGGAGAGAACTGAAGCTTTCTTT.

This chain links TRBV5-1 with TRBJ2-2; 9 nucleotides align to TRBD1. V trimming: 1 base; J trimming: 6 bases; junction bases outside the gene matches: 4. This CDR3 contains 15 residues. Germline CDR1 SGHRS, CDR2 YFSETQ. The DNA for the CDR3 is TGCGCCAGCAGCTTGACAGGGGGCAACGCCGGGGAGCTGTTTTTT. This gives the protein CASSLTGGNAGELFF.

The chain links TRBV6-6 to TRBJ1-2; possibly TRBD1 for D (6 bases). V shed 5 bases and J shed 2 bases, with 9 bases lying between them. The CDR3 contains 13 residues. CDR1 and CDR2 (germline): MNHNY, SVGAGI (reference sequence). The CDR3 loop reads CASSTGQNYGYTF. The CDR3 nucleotides read TGTGCCAGCAGTACGGGACAAAACTATGGCTACACCTTC.

The chain combines TRBV18 with TRBJ1-1; D uncertain. This CDR3 contains 14 residues. Germline-derived CDR1 and CDR2 are KGHSH and LQKENI. Trimming shortened V by 3 bases and J by 1 base, and 9 bases separated the two germline ends. The CDR3 DNA follows: TGTGCCAGCTCACCCGTCAGAGCGAACACTGAAGCTTTCTTT. It yields the protein CASSPVRANTEAFF.

CDR3 DNA: TGTGCCAGCAGCGTAGGAGGGACAGGGGTTCAGCCCCAGCATTTT. It is translated as CASSVGGTGVQPQHF. This sequence joins TRBV9 and TRBJ1-5; 10 nucleotides line up with TRBD1. CDR1 and CDR2 from the germline V gene are SGDLS and YYNGEE. V trimming: 0 bases; J trimming: 6 bases; junction bases outside the gene matches: 3. The CDR3 covers 15 residues.

The chain combines TRBV5-1 with TRBJ2-1; 11 bases fit TRBD2. The junction had 7 bases not matched to a gene; V was cut back by 2 bases and J by 9 bases. Germline V gene sequence: CDR1 SGHRS, CDR2 YFSETQ. This CDR3 is 15 amino acids long. CDR3 in amino acids: CASSLQLAGVAEQFF. Written as DNA, the CDR3 is TGCGCCAGCAGCTTACAACTAGCGGGAGTGGCTGAGCAGTTCTTC.

This clonotype turned up a few times. V gene TRBV28 combines with J gene TRBJ2-3, with 10 nucleotides matching TRBD2. The CDR3 is made up of 17 amino acids. V was clipped by 7 bases and J by 4 bases; unmatched bases: 14. Germline CDR1 MDHEN, CDR2 SYDVKM. The CDR3 nucleotides are TGTGCCAGCAACATGGGGGCTAGCGGGAGTTTTTCAGATACGCAGTATTTT. Its protein is CASNMGASGSFSDTQYF.

In the case of this clonotype: The germline gene is not matched at one end of the junction; a read error may be the cause. This chain uses TRBV10-3 with TRBJ2-7; 8 nucleotides match TRBD1. The CDR3 runs 15 residues. From germline, CDR1 is ENHRY and CDR2 SYGVKD. In DNA form, the CDR3 reads TGTGCCTTCAGGGACATTCGCAGGGGGCGCGACGAGCAGTACTTC. It translates to CAFRDIRRGRDEQYF.

This clonotype was observed a handful of times. The gene calls are TRBV5-1 and TRBJ2-7, with unresolved D. The CDR3 totals 12 residues. With 4 bases removed from V and 2 bases from J, the gap between germline ends came to 7 bases. CDR1 and CDR2 (germline): SGHRS, YFSETQ. The CDR3 DNA follows: TGCGCCAGCAGCCCTACCCCCTACGAGCAGTACTTC. Protein: CASSPTPYEQYF.

The chain couples TRBV30 to TRBJ2-7; 9 bases line up with TRBD1. This CDR3 has 12 residues. Germline V gene data show CDR1 as GTSNPN and CDR2 as SVGIG (reference sequence). The trim removed 8 bases at V and 6 bases at J, leaving 8 bases unmatched. In DNA form, the CDR3 reads TGTGCCCGGGCGGGGACAGGGCCCGAGCAGTACTTC. Its protein is CARAGTGPEQYF.

This clonotype was recorded a few times. The gene calls are TRBV20-1 and TRBJ2-3, with 13 bases fitting TRBD2. The germline V gene encodes CDR1 DFQATT and CDR2 SNEGSKA (reference sequence). Trimming removed 5 bases from V and 5 bases from J; junction bases left unmatched: 7. This CDR3 is 15 amino acids long. The CDR3 spells CSAQGTSGMEDTQYF. As DNA, the CDR3 is TGCAGTGCTCAAGGGACTAGCGGGATGGAAGATACGCAGTATTTT.

The V gene is TRBV4-2, the J gene TRBJ2-2; a weak D match, TRBD1 (6 bases). The V end lost 5 bases, the J end lost 1 base, and 11 bases lay between the germline ends. The CDR3 sequence is 15 residues long. Germline CDR1 and CDR2: LGHNA and YNFKEQ. The CDR3 DNA follows: TGTGCCAGCAGCTTGGTGGGACAGAACACCGGGGAGCTGTTTTTT. It translates to CASSLVGQNTGELFF.

V usage is TRBV12-3 or TRBV12-4 and J usage is TRBJ1-2; TRBD1 aligns across 8 bases. The length of the CDR3 is 14 residues. The J segment lost 4 bases and the V segment lost 6 bases, leaving 7 bases of the junction unmatched. DNA of the CDR3: TGTGCCAGCAGCCACAGGGGGGGCGGCTATGGCTACACCTTC. This encodes CASSHRGGGYGYTF.

This clonotype was counted a few times. The chain employs TRBV5-1 and TRBJ2-1; D is perhaps TRBD1 or TRBD2 (6 bases each). V shed 0 bases and J shed 7 bases, with 17 bases lying between them. This CDR3 spans 16 amino acids. Germline values: CDR1 SGHRS, CDR2 YFSETQ. The CDR3 loop is CASSLGGGSFRNEQFF. The CDR3 region has the DNA TGCGCCAGCAGCTTGGGAGGGGGGAGTTTTAGGAATGAGCAGTTCTTC.

The chain joins TRBV3-1 to TRBJ2-3, with D uncertain. Germline V gene sequence: CDR1 LGHDT, CDR2 YNNKEL (reference sequence). V was cut by 0 bases and J by 6 bases, with 7 bases left in between. CDR3 size: 13 residues. CDR3 region: CASSQDLQDTQYF. The CDR3 nucleotides are TGTGCCAGCAGCCAAGATCTCCAGGATACGCAGTATTTT.

This clonotype was counted a few times. The gene calls are TRBV5-8 and TRBJ2-1; perhaps TRBD2 as D (6 bases). This CDR3 has 16 residues. Trimming stripped 4 bases from V and 2 bases from J, with 16 bases between. Germline V lookup: CDR1 SGHTS, CDR2 YDEGEE. This CDR3 reads CASSILVAATYNEQFF. The CDR3 nucleotides are TGTGCCAGCAGCATACTCGTAGCGGCCACCTACAATGAGCAGTTCTTC.

This clonotype was seen a handful of times. This sequence joins TRBV7-3 and TRBJ2-3; the match to TRBD2 covers 9 bases. CDR1 and CDR2 from the germline V gene are SGHTA and FQGTGA. Trimming at V came to 1 base and at J to 6 bases, leaving 2 bases not matched to a gene. CDR3 length: 14 amino acids. The CDR3 spells CASSLSGRADTQYF. The CDR3 nucleotides read TGTGCCAGCAGCTTAAGCGGGAGGGCGGATACGCAGTATTTT.

V gene TRBV5-1 combines with J gene TRBJ2-7; 7 nucleotides agree with TRBD2. The CDR3 is made up of 15 amino acids. The V gene end was trimmed by 1 base and the J gene end by 0 bases; junction bases not matched to a gene: 4. Germline lookup yields CDR1 SGHRS and CDR2 YFSETQ. This CDR3 is CASSLLGGSSYEQYF. In DNA form, the CDR3 reads TGCGCCAGCAGCTTGCTGGGCGGGAGCTCCTACGAGCAGTACTTC.

The V and J genes are TRBV20-1 and TRBJ2-7; D not certain. V shed 1 base and J shed 2 bases, with 9 bases lying between them. CDR3 length equals 13 residues. Per the germline V gene, CDR1 is DFQATT and CDR2 is SNEGSKA (reference sequence). CDR3 protein: CSARGRLAYEQYF. Written as DNA, the CDR3 is TGCAGTGCTAGAGGGCGGCTCGCCTACGAGCAGTACTTC.

The J gene is TRBJ2-7, the V gene TRBV30; D assignment may be TRBD1 or TRBD2 (5 bases each). V dropped 2 bases and J dropped 2 bases, with 13 bases sitting between them. Germline V gene sequence: CDR1 GTSNPN, CDR2 SVGIG (reference sequence). The CDR3 is 14 residues long. CDR3 in amino acids: CAWSPGPSTYEQYF. The DNA of the CDR3 is TGTGCCTGGAGTCCGGGACCGTCGACCTACGAGCAGTACTTC.